This T cell receptor (beta chain) was obtained from a study of T-cell memory formation after mild COVID-19. One entry per CDR3 protein results from TCRdb running MiXCR on the 5' RACE reads. The sample lists about half a million distinct CDR3 sequences; roughly 18% were seen once. This clonotype has just a few counts. The V gene lost 5 bases and the J gene lost 5 bases, with 24 bases spanning the gap. The CDR3 contains 17 residues. The chain combines TRBV23-1 with TRBJ2-5; TRBD2 might be the D (5 bases). TRBV23-1 counts as an open reading frame of uncertain function. This clonotype was sampled from an adult woman who had mild COVID-19 (a few samples of this study predate the infection). Cell type and time point are not known. The material sequenced was PBMCs or a T cell subset sorted from them (not recorded which). Here the CDR3 reads CASSFPGGRSYGETQYF. In DNA form, the CDR3 reads TGCGCCAGCAGTTTCCCCGGAGGCCGGTCGTATGGGGAGACCCAGTACTTC.